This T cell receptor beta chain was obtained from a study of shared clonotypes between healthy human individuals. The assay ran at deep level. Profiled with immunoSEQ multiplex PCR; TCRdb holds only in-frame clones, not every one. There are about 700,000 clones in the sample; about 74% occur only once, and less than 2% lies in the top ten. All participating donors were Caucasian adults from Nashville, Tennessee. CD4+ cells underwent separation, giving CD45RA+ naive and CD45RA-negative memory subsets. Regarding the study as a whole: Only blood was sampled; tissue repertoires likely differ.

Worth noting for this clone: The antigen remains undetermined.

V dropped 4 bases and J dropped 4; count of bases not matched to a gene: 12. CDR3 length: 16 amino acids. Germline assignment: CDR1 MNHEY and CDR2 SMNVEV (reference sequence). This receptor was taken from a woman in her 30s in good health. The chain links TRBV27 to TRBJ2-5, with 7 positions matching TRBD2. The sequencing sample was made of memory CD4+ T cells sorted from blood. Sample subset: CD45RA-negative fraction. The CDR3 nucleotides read TGTGCCAGCAGTTCCCTCACGGGGAGGGCCTTAGAGACCCAGTACTTC. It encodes CASSSLTGRALETQYF.